The rows below give T cell receptor beta chains drawn from one sample of a study of blood T cell repertoires in COVID-19. TCRdb's copy holds only in-frame clones and misses some; the assay was immunoSEQ multiplex PCR. The data contain about 130,000 clones, around nine tenths of them seen just once; the ten biggest clones take up over 1%. The specimen was peripheral blood. These receptors came from a woman over 75 with acute or convalescent COVID-19. Both conserved end residues are part of each CDR3. A D gene is named only where the DNA matches it firmly. Rows give clone size only sometimes, using once, few, many, or a class for an expanded clone.

cdr3_nt: TGTGCCAGCAGGCCGGAGGGGTGGGGATCACCCCTCCACTTT; cdr3_aa: CASRPEGWGSPLHF; j_call: TRBJ1-6; clone_size: NA; v_call: TRBV9; d_call: NA
cdr3_nt: TGTGCCAGCAGCTTAAGGGCAGGGCAAGGCTACACCTTC; cdr3_aa: CASSLRAGQGYTF; j_call: TRBJ1-2; clone_size: NA; v_call: TRBV7-3; d_call: NA
cdr3_nt: TGCGCCAGGGAAGGGGACAGACCGAACAATGAGCAGTTCTTC; cdr3_aa: CAREGDRPNNEQFF; j_call: TRBJ2-1; clone_size: NA; v_call: TRBV23-1; d_call: TRBD1
cdr3_nt: TGTGCCAGCAGCTTAAGGCAGGGGGCGCTCAATATATTGGAGACCCAGTACTTC; cdr3_aa: CASSLRQGALNILETQYF; j_call: TRBJ2-5; clone_size: NA; v_call: TRBV7-2; d_call: TRBD1
cdr3_nt: TGTGCCAGCAGTTACTTCTTTGGGGCTTATAATTCACCCCTCCACTTT; cdr3_aa: CASSYFFGAYNSPLHF; j_call: TRBJ1-6; clone_size: few; v_call: TRBV6-5; d_call: NA
cdr3_nt: TGTGCCAGCAGCCGTCTAGCGGCTAAGGGCGGCGAGCAGTACTTC; cdr3_aa: CASSRLAAKGGEQYF; j_call: TRBJ2-7; clone_size: NA; v_call: TRBV7-6; d_call: TRBD2
cdr3_nt: TGTGCCAGCAGCCCTAATTCCTACGAGCAGTACTTC; cdr3_aa: CASSPNSYEQYF; j_call: TRBJ2-7; clone_size: NA; v_call: TRBV5-5; d_call: NA
cdr3_nt: TGTGCCAGCAGCTCCTCCCCCTACACAGATACGCAGTATTTT; cdr3_aa: CASSSSPYTDTQYF; j_call: TRBJ2-3; clone_size: NA; v_call: TRBV5-8; d_call: NA
cdr3_nt: TGTGCCAGCAGTTCTACAGGAATTAGCTCTGGAAACACCATATATTTT; cdr3_aa: CASSSTGISSGNTIYF; j_call: TRBJ1-3; clone_size: NA; v_call: TRBV6-5; d_call: NA
cdr3_nt: TGTGCCAGCGCGTACCAAGCTTTCGGACAGGACTACGAGCAGTACTTC; cdr3_aa: CASAYQAFGQDYEQYF; j_call: TRBJ2-7; clone_size: NA; v_call: TRBV27; d_call: TRBD1
cdr3_nt: TGTGCCAGTAGTATAGATCGGCTAGCGGGAGGCTATGAGACCCAGTACTTC; cdr3_aa: CASSIDRLAGGYETQYF; j_call: TRBJ2-5; clone_size: NA; v_call: TRBV19; d_call: TRBD2
cdr3_nt: TGTGCCAGCAGTCGGACAGAGACTAATGAAAAACTGTTTTTT; cdr3_aa: CASSRTETNEKLFF; j_call: TRBJ1-4; clone_size: once; v_call: TRBV25-1; d_call: NA
cdr3_nt: TGTGCCAGCAGCAAACAGGGGAAAGGGTACGAGCAGTACTTC; cdr3_aa: CASSKQGKGYEQYF; j_call: TRBJ2-7; clone_size: NA; v_call: TRBV5-6; d_call: TRBD1
cdr3_nt: TGTGCCAGCAGCGTAACCCCCGGGACAGGGGACTACGAGCAGTACTTC; cdr3_aa: CASSVTPGTGDYEQYF; j_call: TRBJ2-7; clone_size: NA; v_call: TRBV9; d_call: TRBD1
cdr3_nt: TGCGCCAGCAGCTTGGAGGCCAGGTACCAAGAGACCCAGTACTTC; cdr3_aa: CASSLEARYQETQYF; j_call: TRBJ2-5; clone_size: few; v_call: TRBV5-1; d_call: NA
cdr3_nt: TGTGCCAGCAGCTTAAACAGGGGGACTGAAGCTTTCTTT; cdr3_aa: CASSLNRGTEAFF; j_call: TRBJ1-1; clone_size: NA; v_call: TRBV7-3; d_call: TRBD1
cdr3_nt: TGTGCCAGCAGTAAGGGGTTAGAGACCCAGTACTTC; cdr3_aa: CASSKGLETQYF; j_call: TRBJ2-5; clone_size: NA; v_call: TRBV9; d_call: NA
cdr3_nt: TGTGCCAGTAGTTCCCGACAGGTCACAGATACGCAGTATTTT; cdr3_aa: CASSSRQVTDTQYF; j_call: TRBJ2-3; clone_size: once; v_call: TRBV19; d_call: NA
cdr3_nt: TGTGCTAGTGGCCCCCTGAATGAGCAGTTCTTC; cdr3_aa: CASGPLNEQFF; j_call: TRBJ2-1; clone_size: NA; v_call: TRBV12-5; d_call: NA
cdr3_nt: TGTGCCAGCACGAGGGGGATTCGGGGCTACACCTTC; cdr3_aa: CASTRGIRGYTF; j_call: TRBJ1-2; clone_size: NA; v_call: TRBV6-5; d_call: NA
cdr3_nt: TGTGCCAGCAGTTACTCGACTAGCGGCTCCTACGAGCAGTACTTC; cdr3_aa: CASSYSTSGSYEQYF; j_call: TRBJ2-7; clone_size: NA; v_call: TRBV6-6; d_call: TRBD2
cdr3_nt: TGTGCCAGCAGCTTATATAGCGGGGGGGCCTCTGGGGCCAACGTCCTGACTTTC; cdr3_aa: CASSLYSGGASGANVLTF; j_call: TRBJ2-6; clone_size: NA; v_call: TRBV7-9; d_call: TRBD2
cdr3_nt: TGCGCCAGCAGCCAAACCAGGGGGGATCCTTACGAGCAGTACTTC; cdr3_aa: CASSQTRGDPYEQYF; j_call: TRBJ2-7; clone_size: NA; v_call: TRBV4-1; d_call: NA
cdr3_nt: TGCGCCAGCAGCAGCGAGGGCTACAATGAGCAGTTCTTC; cdr3_aa: CASSSEGYNEQFF; j_call: TRBJ2-1; clone_size: NA; v_call: TRBV5-1; d_call: NA
cdr3_nt: TGTGCCAGCAGTGAATCGGGCGGGAGGTCGTACAATGAGCAGTTCTTC; cdr3_aa: CASSESGGRSYNEQFF; j_call: TRBJ2-1; clone_size: NA; v_call: TRBV6-1; d_call: TRBD2
cdr3_nt: TGCGCCAGCAGCTTGGCTTCGATAGGGGCCTGGGATGAGCAGTTCTTC; cdr3_aa: CASSLASIGAWDEQFF; j_call: TRBJ2-1; clone_size: once; v_call: TRBV5-1; d_call: NA
cdr3_nt: TGTGCCAGCAGCCCCGGACTAGCGGGATCTGAGACCCAGTACTTC; cdr3_aa: CASSPGLAGSETQYF; j_call: TRBJ2-5; clone_size: NA; v_call: TRBV7-9; d_call: TRBD2
cdr3_nt: TGTGCCATCGGTTCTTACGGGAGCTCTGGGGCCAACGTCCTGACTTTC; cdr3_aa: CAIGSYGSSGANVLTF; j_call: TRBJ2-6; clone_size: NA; v_call: TRBV10-3; d_call: NA
cdr3_nt: TGCGCCAGCAGCTTGGAGGGACAGGGATATGGCTACACCTTC; cdr3_aa: CASSLEGQGYGYTF; j_call: TRBJ1-2; clone_size: NA; v_call: TRBV5-1; d_call: TRBD1
cdr3_nt: TGTGCCAGCAGCTGGATGACCGGCAGGGGCTATGGCTACACCTTC; cdr3_aa: CASSWMTGRGYGYTF; j_call: TRBJ1-2; clone_size: NA; v_call: TRBV7-2; d_call: NA
cdr3_nt: TGTGCCAGCAATTCTCAGGGTTCCTACGAGCAGTACTTC; cdr3_aa: CASNSQGSYEQYF; j_call: TRBJ2-7; clone_size: few; v_call: TRBV6-6; d_call: NA
cdr3_nt: TGTGCCAGCAGCGCGGGACTAGCGCAAGAGACCCAGTACTTC; cdr3_aa: CASSAGLAQETQYF; j_call: TRBJ2-5; clone_size: NA; v_call: TRBV11-3; d_call: TRBD2
cdr3_nt: TGTGCCAGTAGTATTTCGTATACGCAGTATTTT; cdr3_aa: CASSISYTQYF; j_call: TRBJ2-3; clone_size: NA; v_call: TRBV19; d_call: NA
cdr3_nt: TGTGCCAGCAGTCACTTGCTTACCGGGACTATAACTGAAGCTTTCTTT; cdr3_aa: CASSHLLTGTITEAFF; j_call: TRBJ1-1; clone_size: once; v_call: TRBV6-2/TRBV6-3; d_call: NA
cdr3_nt: TGTGCCAGCAGCTTACAGGGGGGTGGCTACACCTTC; cdr3_aa: CASSLQGGGYTF; j_call: TRBJ1-2; clone_size: few; v_call: TRBV7-3; d_call: TRBD1
cdr3_nt: TGCGCCAGCAGTGACTCGTTCGTGACTAGCGGGAGTTACGAGCAGTACTTC; cdr3_aa: CASSDSFVTSGSYEQYF; j_call: TRBJ2-7; clone_size: once; v_call: TRBV10-2; d_call: TRBD2
cdr3_nt: TGTGCCAGCAGTTTAGGAGGGAGGGCCTTAGGGGAGCTGTTTTTT; cdr3_aa: CASSLGGRALGELFF; j_call: TRBJ2-2; clone_size: NA; v_call: TRBV27; d_call: TRBD2
cdr3_nt: TGTGCCAGCAGCTTAGCAGCGGGGGGGGCGGATACGCAGTATTTT; cdr3_aa: CASSLAAGGADTQYF; j_call: TRBJ2-3; clone_size: NA; v_call: TRBV7-9; d_call: TRBD2
cdr3_nt: TGCAGTGCTAGTATGACTAACCTATACAATGAGCAGTTCTTC; cdr3_aa: CSASMTNLYNEQFF; j_call: TRBJ2-1; clone_size: NA; v_call: TRBV20-1; d_call: NA
cdr3_nt: TGTGCCAGCAGCCCGCGGGGCCCAGATACGCAGTATTTT; cdr3_aa: CASSPRGPDTQYF; j_call: TRBJ2-3; clone_size: NA; v_call: TRBV7-9; d_call: NA
cdr3_nt: TGCGCCAGCGGGGACATTCCCCAGCATTTT; cdr3_aa: CASGDIPQHF; j_call: TRBJ1-5; clone_size: NA; v_call: TRBV10-1; d_call: NA
cdr3_nt: TGTGCCAGCAGCACCCACATGGGAGGGTTCGGGCACACCGGGGAGCTGTTTTTT; cdr3_aa: CASSTHMGGFGHTGELFF; j_call: TRBJ2-2; clone_size: NA; v_call: TRBV9; d_call: TRBD2
cdr3_nt: TGTGCCAGCAGCCAGAGCGGGACTAGCACAGATACGCAGTATTTT; cdr3_aa: CASSQSGTSTDTQYF; j_call: TRBJ2-3; clone_size: NA; v_call: TRBV5-4; d_call: TRBD2
cdr3_nt: TGCGCCAGCAGCCAAGTCGGACAGAACTATGGCTACACCTTC; cdr3_aa: CASSQVGQNYGYTF; j_call: TRBJ1-2; clone_size: NA; v_call: TRBV4-3; d_call: NA
cdr3_nt: TGTGCCAGCAGCTTAACGATAGGGGCAGGGGAGAAGTTCTTC; cdr3_aa: CASSLTIGAGEKFF; j_call: TRBJ2-1; clone_size: NA; v_call: TRBV7-3; d_call: NA
cdr3_nt: TGTGCCAGCAGCCCCCAGACAGGGCTCTCTGGAAACACCATATATTTT; cdr3_aa: CASSPQTGLSGNTIYF; j_call: TRBJ1-3; clone_size: NA; v_call: TRBV7-2; d_call: TRBD1
cdr3_nt: TGTGCCAGCAGAAGGGGGAAGGATCAGCCCCAGCATTTT; cdr3_aa: CASRRGKDQPQHF; j_call: TRBJ1-5; clone_size: NA; v_call: TRBV28; d_call: NA
cdr3_nt: TGCGCCAGCAGCCAAGAGAGGGAAACCTACGAGCAGTACTTC; cdr3_aa: CASSQERETYEQYF; j_call: TRBJ2-7; clone_size: NA; v_call: TRBV4-3; d_call: NA
cdr3_nt: TGCAGTGCTAGTAAAGCGGGAGGGTCCTACGAGCAGTACTTC; cdr3_aa: CSASKAGGSYEQYF; j_call: TRBJ2-7; clone_size: NA; v_call: TRBV20-1; d_call: TRBD2
cdr3_nt: TGTGCCAGTAGTATAACTAGCGGAAACTCCTACGAGCAGTACTTC; cdr3_aa: CASSITSGNSYEQYF; j_call: TRBJ2-7; clone_size: NA; v_call: TRBV19; d_call: TRBD2
cdr3_nt: TGTGCCAGCAGTGAAATAGGGGCCTATGGCTACACCTTC; cdr3_aa: CASSEIGAYGYTF; j_call: TRBJ1-2; clone_size: NA; v_call: TRBV2; d_call: NA
cdr3_nt: TGTGCCAGCAGCTTCGAACGGGGTACCTTCGAGCAGTACTTC; cdr3_aa: CASSFERGTFEQYF; j_call: TRBJ2-7; clone_size: NA; v_call: TRBV5-5; d_call: NA
cdr3_nt: TGTGCCAGCAGCTTGGAAGGGGCCTTCTACGAGCAGTACTTC; cdr3_aa: CASSLEGAFYEQYF; j_call: TRBJ2-7; clone_size: NA; v_call: TRBV5-5; d_call: NA
cdr3_nt: TGCGCCAGCAGCACCCGGACAGGGTACGATGAAAAACTGTTTTTT; cdr3_aa: CASSTRTGYDEKLFF; j_call: TRBJ1-4; clone_size: NA; v_call: TRBV5-1; d_call: TRBD1
cdr3_nt: TGCAGTGCTAGTCTAGCGGGAGGAGTAAACGAGCAGTACTTC; cdr3_aa: CSASLAGGVNEQYF; j_call: TRBJ2-7; clone_size: once; v_call: TRBV20-1; d_call: TRBD2
cdr3_nt: TGTGCCAGCCGTCCAACAGATGGGGCCAACGTCCTGACTTTC; cdr3_aa: CASRPTDGANVLTF; j_call: TRBJ2-6; clone_size: NA; v_call: TRBV28; d_call: NA
cdr3_nt: TGTGCCAGCTCAGAAACTACAGGGGGCGCGCATCAGCCCCAGCATTTT; cdr3_aa: CASSETTGGAHQPQHF; j_call: TRBJ1-5; clone_size: NA; v_call: TRBV18; d_call: TRBD1
cdr3_nt: TGTGCCAGCTCTACGGGACTAGCGGGAGGGGCCCAAGAGACCCAGTACTTC; cdr3_aa: CASSTGLAGGAQETQYF; j_call: TRBJ2-5; clone_size: NA; v_call: TRBV18; d_call: TRBD2
cdr3_nt: TGTGCCAGTAGTAGCCGGACAGGGGGCAGTCAGCCCCAGCATTTT; cdr3_aa: CASSSRTGGSQPQHF; j_call: TRBJ1-5; clone_size: NA; v_call: TRBV19; d_call: TRBD1